Listed below are T cell receptor beta chains from one sample, sequenced in a study of cytomegalovirus exposure and HLA in healthy donors. The assay was immunoSEQ multiplex PCR, and TCRdb's table has in-frame clones only and misses some. The sample lists around 180,000 clones; around 81% were seen once. Input material: PBMCs. The receptors originated from a man aged 35-49 years in good health and CMV-seronegative. CDR3s include the opening cysteine and the closing phenylalanine or tryptophan.

J gene: TRBJ1-1
V gene: TRBV6-6
CDR3 protein: CASSLGRVNTEAFF

J gene: TRBJ2-1
V gene: TRBV19
CDR3 protein: CASRAGTGYNEQFF

J gene: TRBJ2-7
V gene: TRBV30
CDR3 protein: CAWSVQSYEQYF

J gene: TRBJ2-2
V gene: TRBV18
CDR3 protein: CASSPTRNTGELFF

J gene: TRBJ1-5
V gene: TRBV19
CDR3 protein: CASNTGRVNQPQHF

J gene: TRBJ2-5
V gene: TRBV9
CDR3 protein: CASSVEARQETQYF

J gene: TRBJ2-1
V gene: TRBV13
CDR3 protein: CASSTRTSGGAYYNEQFF

J gene: TRBJ2-1
V gene: TRBV5-8
CDR3 protein: CASSPPSRVEQFF

J gene: TRBJ2-7
V gene: TRBV9
CDR3 protein: CASSVGGTSSYEQYF

J gene: TRBJ2-5
V gene: TRBV5-1
CDR3 protein: CASSLGTGGRETQYF

J gene: TRBJ2-7
V gene: TRBV7-2
CDR3 protein: CASSWGISGYEQYF

J gene: TRBJ2-7
V gene: TRBV5-6
CDR3 protein: CASSLGSAGRLGEQYF

J gene: TRBJ2-5
V gene: TRBV27
CDR3 protein: CASSPGTGGEETQYF

J gene: TRBJ2-7
V gene: TRBV4-1
CDR3 protein: CASSREDSNEQYF

J gene: TRBJ2-5
V gene: TRBV5-1
CDR3 protein: CASSLWASGSEETQYF

J gene: TRBJ2-4
V gene: TRBV29-1
CDR3 protein: CSALDREKNIQYF

J gene: TRBJ2-4
V gene: TRBV19
CDR3 protein: CASSTEGTGRALARNIQYF

J gene: TRBJ2-5
V gene: TRBV7-7
CDR3 protein: CASSPQQGVVETQYF

J gene: TRBJ2-3
V gene: TRBV21-1
CDR3 protein: CASSRNGDTRRDTQYF

J gene: TRBJ1-1
V gene: TRBV9
CDR3 protein: CASSVVRGGDGEAFF

J gene: TRBJ2-7
V gene: TRBV5-4
CDR3 protein: CASSSLREGFYEQYF

J gene: TRBJ1-3
V gene: TRBV2
CDR3 protein: CASSLQGRSSGNTIYF

J gene: TRBJ1-5
V gene: TRBV30
CDR3 protein: CAWSVEGRPSNQPQHF

J gene: TRBJ1-1
V gene: TRBV29-1
CDR3 protein: CSVPDTEAFF

J gene: TRBJ2-7
V gene: TRBV5-1
CDR3 protein: CASSLDVFYEQYF

J gene: TRBJ2-1
V gene: TRBV30
CDR3 protein: CAWSDVRQGYNEQFF

J gene: TRBJ1-5
V gene: TRBV5-1
CDR3 protein: CASSSGRSGEPQHF

J gene: TRBJ2-5
V gene: TRBV6-1
CDR3 protein: CASSGTAQETQYF

J gene: TRBJ1-2
V gene: TRBV5-1
CDR3 protein: CASSSSPGVNYGYTF

J gene: TRBJ1-5
V gene: TRBV5-6
CDR3 protein: CASTTRRQAWDQPQHF

J gene: TRBJ1-6
V gene: TRBV7-9
CDR3 protein: CASSLDRGLNNSPLHF

J gene: TRBJ1-4
V gene: TRBV5-1
CDR3 protein: CASSLEAGPNEKLFF

J gene: TRBJ1-5
V gene: TRBV6-1
CDR3 protein: CAIEQGRDQPQHF

J gene: TRBJ1-4
V gene: TRBV6-1
CDR3 protein: CASSESAGRTNEKLFF

J gene: TRBJ2-4
V gene: TRBV5-1
CDR3 protein: CASTIGLAGGPAGGRNIQYF

J gene: TRBJ2-7
V gene: TRBV10-3
CDR3 protein: CASRGLYEQYF